Listed here is a single T cell receptor beta chain. The data are from a study of cytomegalovirus exposure and HLA in healthy donors. The length of the CDR3 is 15 residues. The V end was cut by 6 bases, the J end by 0 bases, with 12 bases between. The germline CDR1 and CDR2 sequences are MNHEY and SVGAGI. PCR amplification relied on 60 Vbeta primers (plus 13 Jbeta primers). TCRdb keeps only in-frame clones here, not all; method: immunoSEQ multiplex PCR. Its table lists roughly 82,000 clones. This clonotype was obtained from an older woman in good health and CMV-seronegative. The genes are TRBV6-5 and TRBJ1-3; D possibly corresponds to TRBD1 (5 bases). Sequencing was carried out using PBMCs. CDR3 sequence reads: CASRRDGGSGNTIYF. CDR3 DNA: TGTGCCAGCAGACGGGACGGGGGCTCTGGAAACACCATATATTTT.